The next 27 T cell receptor beta chains were all read from a single sample in a study of control samples from healthy donors and cancer patients. Only in-frame clones appear in the TCRdb table, and some are missing; sequencing was by immunoSEQ multiplex PCR. The sample has around 140,000 clones; around 92% are singletons. The sequenced sample was PBMCs. These receptor sequences come from a man aged 50 to 59 with head and neck cancer.

This clone appeared a single time. The rearrangement uses TRBV2 and TRBJ2-7, with 9 bases that match TRBD2. Germline V gene data show CDR1 as SNHLY and CDR2 as FYNNEI. V was clipped by 4 bases and J by 5 bases; unmatched bases: 3. The CDR3 totals 13 residues. The CDR3 DNA is TGTGCCAGCAGTGTAGCGGGAGTCGACGAGCAGTACTTC. This translates into CASSVAGVDEQYF.

The genes are TRBV5-4 and TRBJ2-3; D is possibly TRBD2 (6 bases). V gave up 4 bases and J gave up 1 base, with 13 bases separating them. The germline gives CDR1 SGHNT, CDR2 YYREEE (reference sequence). The CDR3 is made up of 15 amino acids. CDR3 sequence: CASSHREFGTDTQYF. In DNA, the CDR3 is TGTGCCAGCAGCCACCGGGAGTTCGGCACAGATACGCAGTATTTT.

In this sample, this clone turned up once. This chain uses TRBV6-1 with TRBJ2-5, with no clear D. The CDR3 loop spans 15 amino acids. With 3 bases removed from V and 4 bases from J, the gap between germline ends came to 15 bases. Germline CDR1 MNHNS, CDR2 SASEGT. The CDR3 DNA reads as TGTGCCAGCAGTGATGGTCAGTATCCGGGAGAGACCCAGTACTTC. Encoded protein: CASSDGQYPGETQYF.

The J gene is TRBJ1-3, the V gene TRBV11-1, with D hard to call. CDR1 and CDR2 (germline): SGHAT, FQDESV (reference sequence). Between the trimmed V and J ends, which lost 5 bases and 0 bases, there was a span of 5 bases. CDR3 length equals 13 residues. The CDR3 here is CASSLHSGNTIYF. Written as DNA, the CDR3 is TGTGCCAGCAGCCTACACTCTGGAAACACCATATATTTT. Complete variable domain (other parts from reference TRBV11-1 and TRBJ1-3): EAEVAQSPRYKITEKSQAVAFWCDPISGHATLYWYRQILGQGPELLVQFQDESVVDDSQLPKDRFSAERLKGVDSTLKIQPAELGDSAMYLCASSLHSGNTIYFGEGSWLTVV.

This clone occurred a few times. This chain links TRBV27 with TRBJ2-2; D remains ambiguous. This CDR3 contains 14 residues. V dropped 3 bases and J dropped 0 bases, with 5 bases sitting between them. Per germline, CDR1 MNHEY and CDR2 SMNVEV (reference sequence). This CDR3 reads CASSLGTNTGELFF. Here the CDR3 DNA reads TGTGCCAGCAGTTTGGGGACGAACACCGGGGAGCTGTTTTTT.

The V gene is TRBV15, the J gene TRBJ2-7; D remains ambiguous. Trimming pared 4 bases from V and 6 bases from J, leaving 16 bases between. CDR1 and CDR2 from the germline V gene are LNHNV and YYDKDF (reference sequence). The CDR3 has 14 residues. The CDR3 loop is CATSTVTASSEQYF. CDR3 DNA: TGTGCCACCAGCACTGTGACGGCCAGCAGCGAGCAGTACTTC.

The V call is TRBV19, the J call TRBJ2-5, with 7 bases identical to TRBD1. Germline V gene data show CDR1 as LNHDA and CDR2 as SQIVND (reference sequence). V dropped 6 bases and J dropped 0; count of bases not matched to a gene: 7. The CDR3 length is 15 residues. This chain's CDR3 is CASRTGTENQETQYF. DNA for the CDR3: TGTGCCAGTAGGACCGGGACAGAGAACCAAGAGACCCAGTACTTC.

This clone came up a few times. The rearrangement joins TRBV9 to TRBJ1-3; D remains ambiguous. V dropped 4 bases and J dropped 0 bases, with 20 bases sitting between them. CDR1 and CDR2 (germline): SGDLS, YYNGEE. The CDR3 length is 18 residues. The CDR3 DNA sequence: TGTGCCAGCAGCCCATGGAGCCAACTATTTAACTCTGGAAACACCATATATTTT. Amino acid sequence: CASSPWSQLFNSGNTIYF.

The chain recombines TRBV29-1 with TRBJ1-2; D is ambiguous. Germline V gene data show CDR1 as SQVTM and CDR2 as ANQGSEA. The CDR3 is 12 residues long. Trimming left V 5 bases short and J 0 bases short, with 7 bases between. The CDR3 sequence: CSVITANYGYTF. The CDR3 nucleotides read TGCAGCGTTATAACAGCTAACTATGGCTACACCTTC.

The genes are TRBV6-1 and TRBJ2-7; 7 bases are a match to TRBD1. This CDR3 has 18 residues. Trimming took 2 bases from V and 1 from J; bases not matched to a gene: 14. CDR1 MNHNS and CDR2 SASEGT come from the germline V gene. Here the CDR3 reads CASSERSGGLYRSYEQYF. The DNA of the CDR3 is TGTGCCAGCAGTGAACGGTCAGGGGGTCTGTACCGTTCCTACGAGCAGTACTTC.

The chain is built from TRBV19 and TRBJ1-2, with 8 bases that match TRBD1. Germline lookup yields CDR1 LNHDA and CDR2 SQIVND (reference sequence). Germline trimming cut 3 bases from V and 5 bases from J; bases unmatched to any gene: 2. This CDR3 has 13 residues. The CDR3 coding sequence is TGTGCCAGTAGTATGACAGGGGTTTATGGCTACACCTTC. It encodes CASSMTGVYGYTF.

This chain connects TRBV18 to TRBJ1-1; 8 bases match TRBD1. The V gene end was trimmed by 0 bases and the J gene end by 8 bases; junction bases not matched to a gene: 8. CDR3 length: 15 residues. Germline V lookup: CDR1 KGHSH, CDR2 LQKENI. The CDR3: CASSPPTLRDREAFF. The CDR3 DNA follows: TGTGCCAGCTCACCACCGACTCTAAGGGACAGGGAAGCTTTCTTT. Full variable domain (rest looked up from reference TRBV18 and TRBJ1-1): NAGVMQNPRHLVRRRGQEARLRCSPMKGHSHVYWYRQLPEEGLKFMVYLQKENIIDESGMPKERFSAEFPKEGPSILRIQQVVRGDSAAYFCASSPPTLRDREAFFGQGTRLTVV.

This clone has just one count. This chain uses TRBV2 with TRBJ2-3; D uncertain. This CDR3 spans 13 amino acids. Looked up from germline, CDR1 is SNHLY and CDR2 is FYNNEI. With 9 bases removed from V and 5 bases from J, the gap between germline ends came to 15 bases. CDR3 coding DNA: TGTGCCAGTTTCCGGCAAATCCAAGATACGCAGTATTTT. It yields the protein CASFRQIQDTQYF.

The chain is built from TRBV28 and TRBJ2-7, with 9 nucleotides matching TRBD1. Germline V gives CDR1 MDHEN, CDR2 SYDVKM. J lost 6 bases, V lost 5 bases, and 11 bases had no gene match. The CDR3 is 15 residues long. The CDR3 nucleotides are TGTGCCAGCAGTCCCCCGGGACAGGGCGTCCTCGAGCAGTACTTC. Translated: CASSPPGQGVLEQYF.

The chain joins TRBV6-5 to TRBJ2-1; D is perhaps TRBD1 or TRBD2 (5 bases each). V lost 3 bases, J lost 6 bases, and 15 bases lay in between. This CDR3 is built from 15 residues. Germline V gives CDR1 MNHEY, CDR2 SVGAGI. CDR3 in amino acids: CASSYRQSEGNEQFF. Here the CDR3 DNA reads TGTGCCAGCAGTTATAGACAGAGTGAGGGCAATGAGCAGTTCTTC.

The chain uses TRBV16 and TRBJ2-7; 7 bases match TRBD1. Per germline, CDR1 KGHSY and CDR2 FQNENV. Trimming removed 2 bases from V and 4 bases from J; junction bases left unmatched: 8. There are 15 residues in the CDR3. CDR3 sequence reads: CASSQRRQGDYEQYF. CDR3 coding DNA: TGTGCCAGCAGCCAACGTCGACAGGGCGATTACGAGCAGTACTTC.

The rearrangement links TRBV3-1 (or the pseudogene TRBV3-2) to TRBJ2-2, with 9 bases that match TRBD1. V was clipped by 3 bases and J by 3 bases; unmatched bases: 5. CDR1 is LGHDT and CDR2 is YNNKEL in the germline V gene (reference sequence). CDR3 size: 16 residues. The CDR3 coding sequence is TGTGCCAGCAGCCACTCTGACAGGGGGTACACCGGGGAGCTGTTTTTT. It is translated as CASSHSDRGYTGELFF.

The sample holds one count of this clone. The CDR3 loop is CASSYRWSSYNSPLHF. DNA for the CDR3: TGTGCCAGCAGTTATCGATGGAGCTCCTATAATTCACCCCTCCACTTT. The genes are TRBV6-5 and TRBJ1-6; no clear D. CDR1 MNHEY and CDR2 SVGAGI come from the germline V gene. This CDR3 spans 16 amino acids. Trimming took 3 bases from V and 0 from J, leaving 9 bases between them.

This chain joins TRBV7-3 and TRBJ1-2, with D uncertain. This CDR3 spans 14 amino acids. Trimming cost V 1 base and J 7 bases, with 13 bases left between them. Germline-derived CDR1 and CDR2 are SGHTA and FQGTGA. Here the CDR3 reads CASSLNADTLGYTF. For the CDR3, the DNA is TGTGCCAGCAGCTTAAACGCCGACACCCTTGGCTACACCTTC.

This chain connects TRBV24-1 to TRBJ2-2; D unclear. Looked up from germline, CDR1 is KGHDR and CDR2 is SFDVKD. The CDR3 is 15 residues long. Trimming took off 5 bases at V and 4 bases at J, with 13 bases between the two ends. CDR3 in amino acids: CATSVGPPSTGELFF. The DNA for the CDR3 is TGTGCCACCAGTGTGGGTCCCCCGAGCACCGGGGAGCTGTTTTTT.

V is TRBV5-8 and J is TRBJ2-5; 14 nucleotides agree with TRBD2. The CDR3 totals 16 residues. The V and J ends lost 4 bases and 2 bases, in that order; junction bases with no gene match: 4. Germline-derived CDR1 and CDR2 are SGHTS and YDEGEE. Here the CDR3 DNA reads TGTGCCAGCAGCATTGGACTAGCGGGAGGTCAAGAGACCCAGTACTTC. Translating it yields CASSIGLAGGQETQYF. The whole variable domain, remainder taken from reference TRBV5-8 and TRBJ2-5, is EAGVTQSPTHLIKTRGQQATLRCSPISGHTSVYWYQQALGLGLQFLLWYDEGEERNRGNFPPRFSGRQFPNYSSELNVNALELEDSALYLCASSIGLAGGQETQYFGPGTRLLVL.

The chain combines TRBV2 with TRBJ2-1; 13 bases are a match to TRBD2. J gave up 8 bases and V 5 bases, and 6 bases lay outside the gene matches. Germline loops: CDR1 SNHLY, CDR2 FYNNEI. The CDR3 runs to 15 residues. The CDR3 sequence is CASSSGTSGVDEQFF. CDR3 nucleotide sequence: TGTGCCAGCAGTTCCGGGACTAGCGGGGTCGATGAGCAGTTCTTC.

This rearrangement joins TRBV5-1 to TRBJ1-4; D is ambiguous. In germline, CDR1 is SGHRS, CDR2 YFSETQ. The CDR3 has 13 amino acids. V lost 7 bases to trimming and J lost 4 bases, with 11 bases between them. CDR3 DNA sequence: TGCGCCAGCGCGGGCACGAATAATGAAAAACTGTTTTTT. Translating it yields CASAGTNNEKLFF. Supplemented by reference TRBV5-1 and TRBJ1-4, the full variable domain reads KAGVTQTPRYLIKTRGQQVTLSCSPISGHRSVSWYQQTPGQGLQFLFEYFSETQRNKGNFPGRFSGRQFSNSRSEMNVSTLELGDSALYLCASAGTNNEKLFFGSGTQLSVL.

The chain links TRBV5-6 to TRBJ1-1, with 7 bases aligning to TRBD1. Germline values: CDR1 SGHDT, CDR2 YYEEEE. The CDR3 contains 14 residues. J lost 6 bases, V lost 7 bases, and 12 bases had no gene match. In nucleotides, the CDR3 is TGTGCCAGCGCCATGGGGGAAGGGGGCCCTGAAGCTTTCTTT. Translating it yields CASAMGEGGPEAFF.

The chain has TRBV10-1 and TRBJ2-1; D remains unclear. From germline, CDR1 is WNHNN and CDR2 SYGVQD (reference sequence). V was pared by 10 bases and J by 7 bases, with 11 bases between. The CDR3 sequence is 11 residues long. CDR3 DNA: TGCGCCATTTCGGACGGGAATGAGCAGTTCTTC. Translating gives CAISDGNEQFF.

The chain employs TRBV11-2 and TRBJ1-5; D unclear. The ends were cut back, 0 bases at V and 5 bases at J, with 2 bases in the middle. This CDR3 has 12 residues. The germline gives CDR1 SGHAT, CDR2 FQNNGV. In DNA form, the CDR3 reads TGTGCCAGCAGCTTAGAGGATCAGCCCCAGCATTTT. Residues: CASSLEDQPQHF. The whole variable domain, filled in from reference TRBV11-2 and TRBJ1-5, reads EAGVAQSPRYKIIEKRQSVAFWCNPISGHATLYWYQQILGQGPKLLIQFQNNGVVDDSQLPKDRFSAERLKGVDSTLKIQPAKLEDSAVYLCASSLEDQPQHFGDGTRLSIL.

The chain is built from TRBV6-5 and TRBJ1-3; D gene ambiguous. CDR3 length: 15 amino acids. Germline V gene sequence: CDR1 MNHEY, CDR2 SVGAGI. Trimming stripped 0 bases from V and 3 bases from J, with 9 bases between. The CDR3 sequence is CASSYSAHLGNTIYF. As DNA, the CDR3 is TGTGCCAGCAGTTACTCCGCGCACCTTGGAAACACCATATATTTT.